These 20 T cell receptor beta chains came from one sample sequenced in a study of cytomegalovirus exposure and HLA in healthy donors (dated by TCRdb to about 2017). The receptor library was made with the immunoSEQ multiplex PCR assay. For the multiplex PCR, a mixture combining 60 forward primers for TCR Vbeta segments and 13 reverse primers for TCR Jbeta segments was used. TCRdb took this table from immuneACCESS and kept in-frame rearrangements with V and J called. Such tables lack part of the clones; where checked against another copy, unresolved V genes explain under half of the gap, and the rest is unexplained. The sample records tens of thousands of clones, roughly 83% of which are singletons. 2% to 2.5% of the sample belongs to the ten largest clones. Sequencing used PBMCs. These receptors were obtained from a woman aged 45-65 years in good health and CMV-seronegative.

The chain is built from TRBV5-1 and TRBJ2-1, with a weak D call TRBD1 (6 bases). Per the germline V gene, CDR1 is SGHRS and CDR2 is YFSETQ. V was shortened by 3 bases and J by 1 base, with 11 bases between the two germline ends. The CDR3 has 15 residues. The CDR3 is CASSSGQKSYNEQFF. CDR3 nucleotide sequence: TGCGCCAGCAGCTCGGGACAAAAATCCTACAATGAGCAGTTCTTC. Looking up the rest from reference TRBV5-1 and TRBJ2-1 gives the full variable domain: KAGVTQTPRYLIKTRGQQVTLSCSPISGHRSVSWYQQTPGQGLQFLFEYFSETQRNKGNFPGRFSGRQFSNSRSEMNVSTLELGDSALYLCASSSGQKSYNEQFFGPGTRLTVL.

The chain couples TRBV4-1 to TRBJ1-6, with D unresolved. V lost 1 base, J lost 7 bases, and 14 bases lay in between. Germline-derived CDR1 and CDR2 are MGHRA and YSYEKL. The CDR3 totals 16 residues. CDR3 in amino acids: CASSQVYVLRNSPLHF. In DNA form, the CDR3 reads TGCGCCAGCAGCCAAGTCTATGTCTTGCGGAATTCACCCCTCCACTTT.

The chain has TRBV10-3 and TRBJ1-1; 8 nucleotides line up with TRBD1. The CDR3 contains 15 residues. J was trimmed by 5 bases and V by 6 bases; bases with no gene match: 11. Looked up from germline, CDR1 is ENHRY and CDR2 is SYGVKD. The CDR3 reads CAIRDREVRGTEAFF. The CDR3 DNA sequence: TGTGCCATCAGGGACAGGGAGGTCAGAGGAACTGAAGCTTTCTTT.

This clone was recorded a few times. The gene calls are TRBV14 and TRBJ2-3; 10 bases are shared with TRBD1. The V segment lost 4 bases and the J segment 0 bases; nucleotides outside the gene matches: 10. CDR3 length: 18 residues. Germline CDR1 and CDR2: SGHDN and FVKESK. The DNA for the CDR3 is TGTGCCAGCAGCCCACTCGACAGGGGGCGGATTAGCACAGATACGCAGTATTTT. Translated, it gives CASSPLDRGRISTDTQYF.

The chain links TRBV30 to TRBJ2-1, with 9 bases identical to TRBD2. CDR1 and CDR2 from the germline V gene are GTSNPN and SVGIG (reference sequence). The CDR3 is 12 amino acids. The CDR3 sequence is CSLAGNNNEQFF. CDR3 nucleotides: TGTTCTCTAGCGGGGAATAACAATGAGCAGTTCTTC.

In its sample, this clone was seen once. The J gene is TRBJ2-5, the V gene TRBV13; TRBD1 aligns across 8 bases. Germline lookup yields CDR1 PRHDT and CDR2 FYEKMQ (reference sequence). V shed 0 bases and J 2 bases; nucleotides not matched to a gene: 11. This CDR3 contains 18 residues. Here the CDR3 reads CASSLGFPGQESQETQYF. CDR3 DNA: TGTGCCAGCAGCTTAGGATTCCCGGGACAGGAGTCTCAAGAGACCCAGTACTTC.

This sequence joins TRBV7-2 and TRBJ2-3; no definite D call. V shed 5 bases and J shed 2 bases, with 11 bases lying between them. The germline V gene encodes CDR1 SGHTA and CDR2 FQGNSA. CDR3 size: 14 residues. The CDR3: CASSIDTNTDTQYF. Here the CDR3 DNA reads TGTGCCAGCAGCATAGATACTAACACAGATACGCAGTATTTT.

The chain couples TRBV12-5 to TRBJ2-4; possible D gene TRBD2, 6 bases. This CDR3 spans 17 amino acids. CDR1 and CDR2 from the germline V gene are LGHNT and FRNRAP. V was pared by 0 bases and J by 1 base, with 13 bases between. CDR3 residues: CASGLVTGLLAKNIQYF. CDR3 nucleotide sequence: TGTGCTAGTGGTTTGGTAACGGGACTTCTCGCCAAAAACATTCAGTACTTC. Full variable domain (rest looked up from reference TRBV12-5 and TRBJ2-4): DARVTQTPRHKVTEMGQEVTMRCQPILGHNTVFWYRQTMMQGLELLAYFRNRAPLDDSGMPKDRFSAEMPDATLATLKIQPSEPRDSAVYFCASGLVTGLLAKNIQYFGAGTRLSVL.

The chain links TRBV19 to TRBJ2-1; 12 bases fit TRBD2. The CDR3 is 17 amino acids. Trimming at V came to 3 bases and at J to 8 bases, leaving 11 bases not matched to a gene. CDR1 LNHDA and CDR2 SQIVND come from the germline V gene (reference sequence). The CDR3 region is CASSIRASGGAYDEQFF. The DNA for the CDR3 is TGTGCCAGTAGTATTAGGGCTAGCGGGGGGGCTTACGATGAGCAGTTCTTC.

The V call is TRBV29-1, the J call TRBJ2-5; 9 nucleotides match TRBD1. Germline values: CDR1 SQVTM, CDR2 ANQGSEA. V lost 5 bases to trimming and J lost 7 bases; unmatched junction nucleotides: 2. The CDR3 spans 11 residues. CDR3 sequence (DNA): TGCAGCGTTATGACAGGGGGGACCCAGTACTTC. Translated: CSVMTGGTQYF.

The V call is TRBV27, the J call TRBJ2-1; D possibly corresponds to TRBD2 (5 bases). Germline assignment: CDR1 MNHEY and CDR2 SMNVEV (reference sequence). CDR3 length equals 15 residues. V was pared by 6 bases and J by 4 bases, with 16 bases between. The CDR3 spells CASRGGLTLYNEQFF. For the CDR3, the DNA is TGTGCCAGCAGGGGCGGGCTGACCCTGTACAATGAGCAGTTCTTC.

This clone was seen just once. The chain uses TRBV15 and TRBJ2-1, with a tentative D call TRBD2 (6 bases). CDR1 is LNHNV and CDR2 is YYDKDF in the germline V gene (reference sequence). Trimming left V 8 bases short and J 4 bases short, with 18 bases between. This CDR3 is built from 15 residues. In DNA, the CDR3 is TGTGCCACCTCTATGGAGGGCCCCTCATACAATGAGCAGTTCTTC. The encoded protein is CATSMEGPSYNEQFF. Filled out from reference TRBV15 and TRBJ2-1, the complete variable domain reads DAMVIQNPRYQVTQFGKPVTLSCSQTLNHNVMYWYQQKSSQAPKLLFHYYDKDFNNEADTPDNFQSRRPNTSFCFLDIRSPGLGDTAMYLCATSMEGPSYNEQFFGPGTRLTVL.

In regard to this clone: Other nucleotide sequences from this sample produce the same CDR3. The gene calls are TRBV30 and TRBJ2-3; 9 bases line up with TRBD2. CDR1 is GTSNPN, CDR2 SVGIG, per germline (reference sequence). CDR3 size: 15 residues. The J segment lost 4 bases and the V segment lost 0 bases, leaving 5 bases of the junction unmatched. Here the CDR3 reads CAWSVRRGGPDTQYF. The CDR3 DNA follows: TGTGCCTGGAGTGTACGGCGGGGGGGCCCAGATACGCAGTATTTT.

CDR3 amino acids: CASSLDGRRYV. CDR3 DNA: TGTGCCAGCAGCTTGGACGGGAGGCGGTACGTC. The chain joins TRBV5-5 to TRBJ2-7, with 7 bases identical to TRBD2. This CDR3 is built from 11 residues. V lost 0 bases and J lost 12; bases outside the gene matches: 3. Germline CDR1 SGHKS, CDR2 YYEKEE (reference sequence).

The CDR3 here is CSAMGAPEQFF. In DNA, the CDR3 is TGCAGTGCCATGGGGGCCCCTGAGCAGTTCTTC. The genes are TRBV20-1 and TRBJ2-1, with a weak D call TRBD1 (6 bases). The CDR3 totals 11 residues. V was cut by 6 bases and J by 9 bases, with 12 bases left in between. From germline, CDR1 is DFQATT and CDR2 SNEGSKA (reference sequence).

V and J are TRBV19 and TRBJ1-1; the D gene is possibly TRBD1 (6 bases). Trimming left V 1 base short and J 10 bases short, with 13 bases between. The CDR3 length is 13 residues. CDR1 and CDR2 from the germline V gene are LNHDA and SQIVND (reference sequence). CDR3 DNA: TGTGCCAGTAGTATAGCCGGGGCAGGGGCAGCTTTCTTT. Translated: CASSIAGAGAAFF.

The CDR3 is CASRLRDYDTNEQFF. In nucleotides, the CDR3 is TGTGCCAGCAGACTCCGGGACTACGACACCAATGAGCAGTTCTTC. The chain carries TRBV6-5 and TRBJ2-1; 7 bases align to TRBD2. Germline assignment: CDR1 MNHEY and CDR2 SVGAGI. V was clipped by 6 bases and J by 6 bases; unmatched bases: 11. This CDR3 region has 15 residues.

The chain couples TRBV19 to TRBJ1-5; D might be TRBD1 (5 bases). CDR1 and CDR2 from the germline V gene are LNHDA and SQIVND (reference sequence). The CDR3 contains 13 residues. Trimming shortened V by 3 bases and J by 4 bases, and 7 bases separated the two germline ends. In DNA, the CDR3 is TGTGCCAGTAGTATGGCAGGGAATCAGCCCCAGCATTTT. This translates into CASSMAGNQPQHF.

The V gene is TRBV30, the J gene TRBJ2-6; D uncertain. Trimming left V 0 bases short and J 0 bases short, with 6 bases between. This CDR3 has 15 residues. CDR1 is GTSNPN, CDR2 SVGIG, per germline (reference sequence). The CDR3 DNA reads TGTGCCTGGAGTGTACTGATCTCTGGGGCCAACGTCCTGACTTTC. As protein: CAWSVLISGANVLTF.

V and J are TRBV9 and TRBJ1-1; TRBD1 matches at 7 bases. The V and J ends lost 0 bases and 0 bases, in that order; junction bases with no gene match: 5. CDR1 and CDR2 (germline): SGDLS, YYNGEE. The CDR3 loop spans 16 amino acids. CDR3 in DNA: TGTGCCAGCAGCGTAGGAGGGGGCTCATTGAACACTGAAGCTTTCTTT. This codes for CASSVGGGSLNTEAFF.